The present TCR beta chain was sequenced within a study of cytomegalovirus exposure and HLA in healthy donors. Study-wide findings and caveats: One later analysis reportedly identified an Asian-associated ancestry cluster that showed fewer N-insertions than the roughly 600-donor mean. Certain sequence variants were highly shared and formed a cluster, and this cluster was likely a sequencing artifact. DRB1 showed the most TCR associations and HLA-C the fewest in a later analysis, as rates varied by HLA locus.

V was trimmed by 7 bases and J by 5 bases, leaving 9 bases between them. Per germline, CDR1 MNHEY and CDR2 SMNVEV (reference sequence). The CDR3 has 12 residues. Concerning this clone: As yet, its antigen is unknown.

The PCR ran on 60 Vbeta and 13 Jbeta primers. Assay: immunoSEQ multiplex PCR; the TCRdb copy retains only in-frame clones and omits some. The repertoire has about 140,000 clones, over 75% of them found once; the top ten carry less than 3.5%. The sequence was obtained from a woman in her 30s in good health and CMV-seronegative. The sequenced sample consisted of PBMCs. The rearrangement joins TRBV27 to TRBJ1-5, with D maybe TRBD1 (5 bases). CDR3 in DNA: TGTGCCAGCACCTCGGGGGATCAGCCCCAGCATTTT. It is translated as CASTSGDQPQHF.